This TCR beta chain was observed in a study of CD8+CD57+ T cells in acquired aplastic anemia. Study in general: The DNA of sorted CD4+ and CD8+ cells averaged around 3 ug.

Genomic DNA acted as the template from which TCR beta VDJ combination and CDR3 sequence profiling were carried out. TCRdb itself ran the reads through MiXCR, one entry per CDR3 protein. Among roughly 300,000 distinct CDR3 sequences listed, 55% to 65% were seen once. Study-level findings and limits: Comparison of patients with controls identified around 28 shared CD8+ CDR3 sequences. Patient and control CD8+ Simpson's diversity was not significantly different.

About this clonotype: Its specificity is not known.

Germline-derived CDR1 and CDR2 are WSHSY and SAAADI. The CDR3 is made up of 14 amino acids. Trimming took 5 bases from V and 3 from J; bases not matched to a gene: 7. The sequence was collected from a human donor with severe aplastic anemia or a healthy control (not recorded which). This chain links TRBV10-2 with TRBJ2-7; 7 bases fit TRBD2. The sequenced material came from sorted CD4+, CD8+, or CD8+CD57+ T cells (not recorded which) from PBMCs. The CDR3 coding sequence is TGCGCCAGCAGTACGAGCGGGATCCACTACGAGCAGTACTTC. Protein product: CASSTSGIHYEQYF.